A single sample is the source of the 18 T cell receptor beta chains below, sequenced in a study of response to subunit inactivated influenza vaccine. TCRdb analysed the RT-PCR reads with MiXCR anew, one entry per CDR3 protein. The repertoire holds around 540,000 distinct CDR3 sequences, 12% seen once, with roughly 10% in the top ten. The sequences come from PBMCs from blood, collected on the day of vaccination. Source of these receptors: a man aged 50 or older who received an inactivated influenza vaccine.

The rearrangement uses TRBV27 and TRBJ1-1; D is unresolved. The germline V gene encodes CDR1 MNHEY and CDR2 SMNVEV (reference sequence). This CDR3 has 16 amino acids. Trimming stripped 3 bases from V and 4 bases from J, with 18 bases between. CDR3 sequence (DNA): TGTGCCAGCAGTTTTATCGGGTTCGGAGATATCACTGAAGCTTTCTTT. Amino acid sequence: CASSFIGFGDITEAFF.

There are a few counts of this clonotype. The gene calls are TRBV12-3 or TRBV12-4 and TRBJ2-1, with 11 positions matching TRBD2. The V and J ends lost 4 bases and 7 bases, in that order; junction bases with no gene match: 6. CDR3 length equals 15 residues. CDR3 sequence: CASSWLAGGRNEQFF. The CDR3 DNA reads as TGTGCCAGCAGTTGGTTAGCGGGGGGGCGGAATGAGCAGTTCTTC.

The CDR3 spells CASSYSQGGLGQPQHF. The CDR3 region has the DNA TGTGCCAGCAGTTACTCACAGGGGGGGCTAGGTCAGCCCCAGCATTTT. The V gene is TRBV6-5, the J gene TRBJ1-5, with 8 bases that match TRBD1. After removal of 0 bases from V and 6 bases from J, the junction contained 7 bases not matched to a gene. This CDR3 contains 16 residues. Germline V gives CDR1 MNHEY, CDR2 SVGAGI.

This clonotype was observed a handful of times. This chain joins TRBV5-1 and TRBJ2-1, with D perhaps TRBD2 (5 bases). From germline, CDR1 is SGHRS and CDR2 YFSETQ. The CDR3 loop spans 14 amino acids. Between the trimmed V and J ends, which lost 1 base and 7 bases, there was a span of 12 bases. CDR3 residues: CASSLQAVGNEQFF. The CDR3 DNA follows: TGCGCCAGCAGCTTGCAAGCGGTAGGGAATGAGCAGTTCTTC.

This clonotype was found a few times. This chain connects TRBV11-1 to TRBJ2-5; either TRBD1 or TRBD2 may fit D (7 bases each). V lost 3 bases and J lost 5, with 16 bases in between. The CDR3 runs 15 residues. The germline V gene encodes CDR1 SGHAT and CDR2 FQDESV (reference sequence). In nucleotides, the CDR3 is TGTGCCAGCAGCTTGGGAGGGGGCGCCCACGAGACCCAGTACTTC. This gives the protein CASSLGGGAHETQYF.

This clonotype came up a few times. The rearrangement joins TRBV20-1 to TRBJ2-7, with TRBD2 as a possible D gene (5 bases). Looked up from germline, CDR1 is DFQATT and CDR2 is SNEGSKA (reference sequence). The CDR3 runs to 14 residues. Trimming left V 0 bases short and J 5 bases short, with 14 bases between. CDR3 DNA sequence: TGCAGTGCTAGAGATCCGGGATGGTCGGACGAGCAGTACTTC. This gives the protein CSARDPGWSDEQYF.

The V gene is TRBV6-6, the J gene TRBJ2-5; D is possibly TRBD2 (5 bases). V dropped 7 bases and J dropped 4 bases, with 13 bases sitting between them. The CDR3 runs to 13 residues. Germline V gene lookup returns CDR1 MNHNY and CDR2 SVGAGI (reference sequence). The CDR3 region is CASTRTGIETQYF. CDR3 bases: TGTGCCAGCACGCGGACTGGCATAGAGACCCAGTACTTC.

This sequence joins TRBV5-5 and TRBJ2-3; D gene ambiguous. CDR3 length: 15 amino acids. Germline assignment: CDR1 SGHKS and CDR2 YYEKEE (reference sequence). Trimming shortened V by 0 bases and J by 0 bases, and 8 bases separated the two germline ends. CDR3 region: CASSLDSPSTDTQYF. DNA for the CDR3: TGTGCCAGCAGCTTGGACAGCCCTAGCACAGATACGCAGTATTTT. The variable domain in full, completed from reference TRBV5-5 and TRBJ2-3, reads DAGVTQSPTHLIKTRGQQVTLRCSPISGHKSVSWYQQVLGQGPQFIFQYYEKEERGRGNFPDRFSARQFPNYSSELNVNALLLGDSALYLCASSLDSPSTDTQYFGPGTRLTVL.

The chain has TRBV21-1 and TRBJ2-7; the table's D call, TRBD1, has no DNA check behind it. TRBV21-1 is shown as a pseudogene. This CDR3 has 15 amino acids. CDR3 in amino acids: CASSEQGARTHEQYF. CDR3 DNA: TGTGCCAGCAGCGAACAGGGGGCGCGGACCCACGAGCAGTACTTC.

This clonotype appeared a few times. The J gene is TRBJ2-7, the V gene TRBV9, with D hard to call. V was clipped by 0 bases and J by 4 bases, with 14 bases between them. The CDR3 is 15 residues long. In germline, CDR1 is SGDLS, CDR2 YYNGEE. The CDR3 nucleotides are TGTGCCAGCAGCGTAGCGCCGGCCTACGAGTACGAGCAGTACTTC. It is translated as CASSVAPAYEYEQYF.

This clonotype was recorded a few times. CDR3 coding DNA: TGTGCCAGCAGCCAAACGAGCGGGACCCTTTCCTACGAGCAGTACTTC. Translating gives CASSQTSGTLSYEQYF. The rearrangement joins TRBV3-1 to TRBJ2-7, with 7 bases matching TRBD2. The CDR3 is made up of 16 amino acids. The V segment lost 2 bases and the J segment 1 base; nucleotides outside the gene matches: 8. CDR1 and CDR2 (germline): LGHDT, YNNKEL (reference sequence).

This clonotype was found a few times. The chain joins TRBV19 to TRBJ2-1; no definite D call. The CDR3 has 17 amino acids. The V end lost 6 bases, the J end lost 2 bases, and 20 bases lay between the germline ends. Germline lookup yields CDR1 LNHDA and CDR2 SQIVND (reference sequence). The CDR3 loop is CASSPRSTLRPYNEQFF. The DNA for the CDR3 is TGTGCCAGTAGCCCTCGATCAACTCTTCGACCCTACAATGAGCAGTTCTTC.

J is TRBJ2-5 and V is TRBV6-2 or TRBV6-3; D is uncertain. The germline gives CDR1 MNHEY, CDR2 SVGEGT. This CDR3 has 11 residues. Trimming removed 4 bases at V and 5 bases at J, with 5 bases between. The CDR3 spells CASSSHETQYF. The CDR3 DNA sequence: TGTGCCAGCAGTTCACACGAGACCCAGTACTTC.

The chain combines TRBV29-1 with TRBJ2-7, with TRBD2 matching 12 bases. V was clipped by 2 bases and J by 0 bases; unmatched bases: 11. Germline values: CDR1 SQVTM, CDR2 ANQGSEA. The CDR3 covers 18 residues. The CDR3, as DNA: TGCAGCGTTGAACTGAGACTAGCGGGGGCCAGGAGCTCCTACGAGCAGTACTTC. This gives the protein CSVELRLAGARSSYEQYF.

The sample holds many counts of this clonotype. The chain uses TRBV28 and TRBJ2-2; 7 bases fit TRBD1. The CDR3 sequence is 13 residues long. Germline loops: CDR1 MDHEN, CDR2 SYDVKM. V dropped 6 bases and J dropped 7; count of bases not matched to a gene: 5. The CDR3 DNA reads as TGTGCCAGCAGACCGTACAGGGGCGGGGAGCTGTTTTTT. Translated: CASRPYRGGELFF.

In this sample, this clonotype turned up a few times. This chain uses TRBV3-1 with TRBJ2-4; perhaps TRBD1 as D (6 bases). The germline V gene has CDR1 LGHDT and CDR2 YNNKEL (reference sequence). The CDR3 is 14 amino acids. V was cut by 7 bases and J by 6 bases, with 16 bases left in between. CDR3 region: CASNLQGGGNIQYF. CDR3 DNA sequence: TGTGCCAGCAACCTACAGGGTGGTGGAAACATTCAGTACTTC.

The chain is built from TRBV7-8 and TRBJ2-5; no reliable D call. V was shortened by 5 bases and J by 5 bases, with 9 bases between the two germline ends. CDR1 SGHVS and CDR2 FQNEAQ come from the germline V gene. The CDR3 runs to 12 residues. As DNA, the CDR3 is TGTGCCAGCAGCCGGTCCTCCGAGACCCAGTACTTC. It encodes CASSRSSETQYF.

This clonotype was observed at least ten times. CDR3 bases: TGTGCCAGCAGTAAACTAGCGAGCTCCTACAATGAGCAGTTCTTC. This codes for CASSKLASSYNEQFF. V gene TRBV6-1 combines with J gene TRBJ2-1, with 7 nucleotides matching TRBD2. Germline V CDR1 and CDR2: MNHNS, SASEGT. The CDR3 contains 15 residues. V was clipped by 5 bases and J by 0 bases; unmatched bases: 4.